These 13 T cell receptor beta chains came from one sample sequenced in a study of shared clonotypes between healthy human individuals. The table came from immunoSEQ multiplex PCR; TCRdb's copy has only in-frame clones and leaves some out. The sample gives millions of clones, around 95% of which show up once; approximately 0.13% is in the top ten. Sequencing used naive CD4+ T cells sorted from blood. Subset in this sample: CD45RA+ positively selected. The receptors shown here come from a man aged 18 to 35 in good health.

This clone has a single count. Different DNA sequences within this sample yield the same CDR3. The chain employs TRBV5-1 and TRBJ1-1, with 8 positions matching TRBD1. The germline V gene has CDR1 SGHRS and CDR2 YFSETQ. Losses at the gene ends were 0 bases for V and 5 bases for J; bases not matched to a gene: 3. The CDR3 is 14 residues long. CDR3 coding DNA: TGCGCCAGCAGCTTGGCACAGGGGGGTACTGAAGCTTTCTTT. Its translation: CASSLAQGGTEAFF.

This chain connects TRBV30 to TRBJ1-1; 9 positions match TRBD1. The V gene's germline CDR1 is GTSNPN and CDR2 SVGIG (reference sequence). The length of the CDR3 is 13 residues. The V segment lost 3 bases and the J segment 3 bases; nucleotides outside the gene matches: 2. Here the CDR3 DNA reads TGTGCCTGGAGCTGGACAGGGGACACTGAAGCTTTCTTT. This encodes CAWSWTGDTEAFF.

The genes are TRBV10-1 and TRBJ2-3; TRBD2 matches at 11 bases. This CDR3 has 15 residues. With V trimmed by 5 bases and J by 6 bases, 7 bases remained unmatched. Germline assignment: CDR1 WNHNN and CDR2 SYGVQD (reference sequence). CDR3 protein: CASSFLAGGGDTQYF. The CDR3 nucleotides read TGCGCCAGCAGTTTTCTAGCGGGAGGCGGTGATACGCAGTATTTT.

The chain employs TRBV28 and TRBJ2-1; 12 bases line up with TRBD2. This CDR3 is built from 16 residues. Germline V gene sequence: CDR1 MDHEN, CDR2 SYDVKM. The V segment lost 2 bases and the J segment 9 bases; nucleotides outside the gene matches: 8. The CDR3 protein is CASSLPASGGAVEQFF. In nucleotides, the CDR3 is TGTGCCAGCAGTTTACCGGCTAGCGGGGGGGCCGTTGAGCAGTTCTTC.

The V and J genes are TRBV12-5 and TRBJ2-4, with D possibly TRBD2 on 6 matching bases. V shed 2 bases and J shed 0 bases, with 14 bases lying between them. The germline gives CDR1 LGHNT, CDR2 FRNRAP. The CDR3 has 17 amino acids. This CDR3 reads CASGLNMGGRAKNIQYF. The CDR3 DNA is TGTGCTAGTGGTTTGAATATGGGAGGTAGAGCCAAAAACATTCAGTACTTC.

About this clone itself: Other DNA sequences of this sample code for an identical CDR3. The V gene is TRBV20-1, the J gene TRBJ1-5, with D hard to call. This CDR3 is built from 11 residues. V shed 3 bases and J shed 7 bases, with 7 bases lying between them. Looked up from germline, CDR1 is DFQATT and CDR2 is SNEGSKA (reference sequence). The chain's CDR3 is CSASLGQPQHF. DNA of the CDR3: TGCAGTGCTAGTTTGGGGCAGCCCCAGCATTTT.

This chain joins TRBV7-9 and TRBJ2-5; D is perhaps TRBD1 (5 bases). Germline loops: CDR1 SEHNR, CDR2 FQNEAQ (reference sequence). The V gene lost 5 bases and the J gene lost 3 bases, with 13 bases spanning the gap. The length of the CDR3 is 14 residues. Written as DNA, the CDR3 is TGTGCCAGCAGCAACACCGGCAGGGAAGAGACCCAGTACTTC. Translating it yields CASSNTGREETQYF. Full variable domain (remainder filled in from reference TRBV7-9 and TRBJ2-5): DTGVSQNPRHKITKRGQNVTFRCDPISEHNRLYWYRQTLGQGPEFLTYFQNEAQLEKSRLLSDRFSAERPKGSFSTLEIQRTEQGDSAMYLCASSNTGREETQYFGPGTRLLVL.

This chain joins TRBV19 and TRBJ1-5; D is ambiguous. The CDR3 contains 15 residues. Trimming cost V 5 bases and J 0 bases, with 11 bases left between them. Per germline, CDR1 LNHDA and CDR2 SQIVND (reference sequence). CDR3: CASSPDGPSNQPQHF. The CDR3, as DNA: TGTGCCAGTAGTCCGGACGGACCTAGCAATCAGCCCCAGCATTTT.

This chain joins TRBV6-1 and TRBJ1-5, with a tentative D call TRBD1 (5 bases). The CDR3 is 15 amino acids. The V end lost 6 bases, the J end lost 4 bases, and 16 bases lay between the germline ends. Germline CDR1 MNHNS, CDR2 SASEGT. This CDR3 reads CASRDYLGGNQPQHF. The CDR3 DNA reads as TGTGCCAGCAGGGATTATTTGGGGGGGAATCAGCCCCAGCATTTT.

The chain combines TRBV13 with TRBJ1-2; the D gene is possibly TRBD1 (6 bases). V lost 5 bases, J lost 4 bases, and 14 bases lay in between. Per the germline V gene, CDR1 is PRHDT and CDR2 is FYEKMQ (reference sequence). The CDR3 extends over 14 amino acids. The CDR3 DNA reads TGTGCCAGCAGCCGAAGGGACATGCGCTATGGCTACACCTTC. Amino acids: CASSRRDMRYGYTF.

The chain has TRBV18 and TRBJ1-2; D possibly corresponds to TRBD1 (5 bases). This CDR3 comprises 16 residues. CDR1 and CDR2 from the germline V gene are KGHSH and LQKENI. V shed 3 bases and J shed 2 bases, with 16 bases lying between them. CDR3 sequence: CASSPTGGFANYGYTF. CDR3 sequence (DNA): TGTGCCAGCTCACCCACGGGGGGATTTGCGAACTATGGCTACACCTTC.

The CDR3 reads CASSPSGTSGNNEQFF. CDR3 in DNA: TGTGCCAGCAGCCCGTCCGGGACTAGCGGGAACAATGAGCAGTTCTTC. The chain carries TRBV9 and TRBJ2-1; 13 nucleotides line up with TRBD2. J gave up 5 bases and V 4 bases, and 6 bases lay outside the gene matches. The V gene's germline CDR1 is SGDLS and CDR2 YYNGEE. This CDR3 is 16 amino acids long.

This rearrangement joins TRBV5-6 to TRBJ1-1; no clear D gene. The CDR3 consists of 14 residues. V was clipped by 0 bases and J by 3 bases, with 9 bases between them. Germline CDR1 and CDR2: SGHDT and YYEEEE. The CDR3 DNA is TGTGCCAGCAGCTTGGAGTACGAACACACTGAAGCTTTCTTT. Its protein product is CASSLEYEHTEAFF.